The entry below describes one T cell receptor (beta chain). It lacks a known antigen. Base qualities are not recorded, but no much larger clone differs from it by a single base. In total, 500 to 700 healthy bone marrow donors made up the cohort. At the time of sampling, every cohort member was nominally healthy, though immune exposures that went unrecorded were likely present. The donor tested CMV seronegative and was one of the 352 seronegative cohort members. A peripheral blood sample was provided by each donor, and peripheral blood mononuclear cells were used for TCR beta sequencing. Genomic DNA was extracted from the blood cell samples with the Qiagen DNeasy Blood Extraction Kit. This entry belongs to a study of cytomegalovirus exposure and HLA in healthy donors (dated 2017 in TCRdb). Regarding the complete study: According to an earlier analysis of 450 to 650 of the donors, 150 million to 200 million T cells yielded 117 million unique TCR beta sequences and 276 Gb of sequence data. An early release that covered fewer than 800 HLA-typed donors contained approximately 300 gigabases of sequencing data and around 80 million unique TCR sequences. The genetic ancestry cluster associated with self-reported Caucasian donors included 70% to 85% of the approximately 400 genotyped donors. The aim of the study was to test whether cataloging public T cell receptors could identify signatures of past pathogen exposure. The study used immunosequencing to profile the T cell repertoires of 666 subjects and linked those repertoires to cytomegalovirus serostatus. Along with the roughly 700-subject first cohort, a separate validation cohort of over 90 different subjects was used. To predict cytomegalovirus infection status, the study brought together high-throughput TCR immunosequencing, statistical association of individual TCRs with disease status, and machine learning. A later analysis re-analyzed previously published TCR beta repertoires from approximately 670 donors and added high-resolution HLA genotyping to study TCR occurrence patterns. In the later analysis, no new phenotypic data were used to find candidate immune exposures; instead, reliance was placed on TCR beta sequences and their occurrence across donors. An earlier analysis of 450 to 750 of the donors used high-throughput TCR beta sequencing to judge whether each TCR beta V gene segment behaved as functional or pseudogenic. Alongside the repertoire data, information on donor age, sex, ethnicity and CMV serostatus was compiled. In a later genetic analysis, genome-wide SNP genotypes for about three fifths of the roughly 670 donors were used, and that subset was treated as a discovery cohort. All discovery cohort repertoires had been generated using a single sequencing platform. Both class I and class II loci were covered by HLA typing, at four-digit resolution. The number of donors typed differed by locus, with about 629-640 for A, B, C, DRB1 and DQB1, roughly 520 for DQA1, 600 to 610 for DPA1, and around 450 for DPB1. Four to six DR-DQ haplotypes were handled as single units for association and clustering, since linkage in the cohort was strong. Across 300 to 500 genotyped donors of the cohort, an average of roughly 230,000 unique TCR beta nucleotide sequences per donor were sequenced, and roughly 20% of those sequences were non-productive.

General conclusions and limits of the study: Presence/absence analyses assumed roughly uniform sequencing depth across donors, an assumption that may not hold. In a later analysis, HLA-associated TCR beta chains were found to be more clonally expanded and to have lower generation probabilities than equally common non-associated chains. For the cohort, immune exposure information was limited to CMV serostatus. A further reported finding was that TCR beta sequences accurately predicted the HLA-A and HLA-B alleles for most subjects in the first cohort. HLA typing was unavailable for some donors at each locus, so association tests used only the typed subset. Because counts were too low, some 17 rarely observed V segments, including chromosome 9 orphons, were excluded from the earlier analysis of several hundred of the donors. A later analysis found that most CMV-associated TCR beta chains appeared HLA-restricted, with HLA associations seemingly driven largely by CMV exposure. An earlier analysis of roughly 570 of the donors showed that most TCR beta V segments appeared in productive rearrangements either about 90% or about 30% of the time, which broadly matched IMGT annotations. The classifier was reported to diagnose cytomegalovirus status with high specificity and sensitivity in both the original and validation cohorts. V-gene and J-gene trimming of TCR beta chains was associated with a missense DCLRE1C variant in a later genetic analysis, and the association was replicated in an independent cohort. In a later genetic analysis, fewer N-insertions in productive TCRs were reported among donors in an Asian-associated ancestry cluster than the approximately 670-donor mean. According to a later analysis, TCR association rates differed among HLA loci, with DRB1 alleles showing the most associated TCRs and HLA-C alleles showing the fewest. The study listed 150 to 200 TCR beta chains as associated with cytomegalovirus. Correlated functional status among segregating V segments might be attributable to linkage disequilibrium, but an unknown experimental factor could not be ruled out. In this cohort, only TCR beta chains were sequenced, and detectable features were limited by the absence of alpha or paired-chain data. Assigning TCR associations to individual alleles was difficult when HLA alleles, especially DR and DQ, strongly co-occurred. A group of highly shared sequence variants was considered likely to be a technical artifact of the sequencing pipeline. According to a later analysis, parvovirus B19, influenza, CMV and Epstein-Barr virus appeared linked to several top co-occurrence clusters. Across donors, most TCR sequences were observed very rarely, whereas some public TCRs were present in many individuals. A later analysis associated 15,000 to 20,000 TCR beta sequences with specific HLA alleles at a false discovery rate of 0.05. A few of the identified cytomegalovirus-associated TCR beta chains were confirmed in vitro to be specific for cytomegalovirus antigens. According to the authors, the approach could potentially be generalized to other disease states and immunological phenotypes. Some IMGT-functional V segments, including TRBV6-2 and TRBV6-3, could not be distinguished by the 87-base-pair reads and were therefore excluded.

CDR1 and CDR2, looked up from the germline V gene, are KGHSH and LQKENI. The germline V end is reduced by 3 bases and the J end by 2 bases; junction bases left unmatched: 3. The CDR3 runs 14 residues from the cysteine to the phenylalanine. Just the 42-base CDR3 DNA is kept, in frame starting at base 1. Receptor libraries were prepared by the immunoSEQ multiplex PCR assay. For the multiplex PCR, a mixture combining 60 forward primers for TCR Vbeta segments and 13 reverse primers for TCR Jbeta segments was used. The CDR3 region of rearranged TCR beta genes was amplified from genomic DNA with a multiplex PCR assay. The amplified TCR beta libraries were sequenced on the Illumina HiSeq System as 87-base-pair reads. As for the original processing: A later analysis tallied 70 million to 100 million unique TCR beta chains across the 610 or so repertoires, and around 9.9 million of those chains were shared by two or more donors. Raw reads were error-corrected and collapsed into unique sequences with a nearest-neighbor algorithm that merged closely related sequences to remove PCR and sequencing errors. Alignment of CDR3 sequences to IMGT reference sequences was used to assign V, D and J gene segments. Each retained sequence needed at least a six-nucleotide match to both a V gene segment and a J gene segment. A rearrangement was called productive if the CDR3 had no stop codons and remained in frame with V and J, and every other rearrangement was called non-productive. Following IMGT convention, CDR3 was defined as the stretch from the second conserved V-encoded cysteine to the conserved J-encoded phenylalanine. The earlier analysis of 450 to 750 of the donors excluded any sequence lacking an unambiguous match to a single V gene segment. An earlier analysis of roughly 590 of the donors called V segments functional above 56.7% productive rearrangements and segregating when the between-donor standard deviation exceeded 5%. To diagnose cytomegalovirus status from the catalog of TCR beta chain sequences, a statistical classification framework was built. In a later analysis, V and J genes were assigned by comparing TCR nucleotide sequences against IMGT/GENE-DB human TR gene sequences. Using the TCRdist pipeline, a later analysis assigned CDR3 sequences along with most-parsimonious VDJ recombination scenarios. In a later analysis, every TCR beta chain was defined by the combination of its CDR3 amino acid sequence and its V-gene family, and reads without a unique V-gene family were dropped. To address suspected cross-contamination and a sequencing artifact, a later analysis removed around 590 highly shared, low-generation-probability nucleotide sequences. For each public chain, a later analysis derived a clonal expansion index from normalized ranks of inferred template counts within each repertoire. In a later analysis, generation probabilities were computed with a VDJ recombination model fitted to out-of-frame rearrangements, and the resulting probabilities were checked against IGoR. A later analysis scored TCR-TCR, TCR-HLA and TCR-CMV co-occurrence with hypergeometric tests, applying a repertoire-size bias correction to TCR pairs. A later analysis estimated false discovery rates by permuting HLA or CMV assignments 20 times. In a later analysis, co-occurring TCRs were grouped using DBSCAN, and TCRdist sequence similarity was added for clustering within HLA-allele-positive subsets. Repertoires with fewer than 30,000 or more than 120,000 public chains were left out of co-occurrence clustering, as were a few repertoires with anomalous nucleotide sharing. Not all clones reach the TCRdb copy of this immuneACCESS table, which keeps in-frame sequences only. Checked studies attribute under half of the gap to unresolved V genes and leave the rest unexplained. The V and J calls and clone size are taken from that table; D and trimming were inferred from the DNA. This sample has 75,000 to 100,000 clones in its table, and around 8% of those were observed once. 2.3% of the sample belongs to the ten largest clones.

Sample: PBMCs. This TCR was recovered from a man aged 50 or older in good health and CMV-seronegative. Recombination linked TRBV18 to TRBJ2-5; 7 nucleotides in the junction match TRBD1. For the CDR3, the sequence is CASSPGQPQETQYF. The nucleotides are TGTGCCAGCTCACCGGGACAGCCTCAAGAGACCCAGTACTTC.